The entry below describes one T cell receptor beta chain. These data are taken from a study of blood T cell repertoires in COVID-19. Study as a whole: The United States, Italy and Spain were the sources of the acute and convalescent COVID-19 samples. Nucleic acid was either cDNA or gDNA, and it came from T cells, B-cell-depleted T cells, or PBMCs.

Per the authors' pipeline: The assay estimated nucleated cells by amplifying reference gene primers. Some clones are missing from TCRdb's copy, which holds only in-frame ones; the method was immunoSEQ multiplex PCR. D and trimming come from the DNA, and the V and J calls and clone size come from that table. The table includes fewer than 350,000 clones, approximately 81% detected once. There are 13 residues in the CDR3. The germline V gene has CDR1 SGDLS and CDR2 YYNGEE. V was clipped by 9 bases and J by 4 bases, with 16 bases between them. The chain is built from TRBV9 and TRBJ1-2; D is unclear. Sequencing was done on a sample of peripheral blood. The origin of this receptor is an older woman with active or convalescent COVID-19. The CDR3, as DNA: TGTGCCACCACCCGGGAAGGGCCCTATGGCTACACCTTC. Its protein product is CATTREGPYGYTF.